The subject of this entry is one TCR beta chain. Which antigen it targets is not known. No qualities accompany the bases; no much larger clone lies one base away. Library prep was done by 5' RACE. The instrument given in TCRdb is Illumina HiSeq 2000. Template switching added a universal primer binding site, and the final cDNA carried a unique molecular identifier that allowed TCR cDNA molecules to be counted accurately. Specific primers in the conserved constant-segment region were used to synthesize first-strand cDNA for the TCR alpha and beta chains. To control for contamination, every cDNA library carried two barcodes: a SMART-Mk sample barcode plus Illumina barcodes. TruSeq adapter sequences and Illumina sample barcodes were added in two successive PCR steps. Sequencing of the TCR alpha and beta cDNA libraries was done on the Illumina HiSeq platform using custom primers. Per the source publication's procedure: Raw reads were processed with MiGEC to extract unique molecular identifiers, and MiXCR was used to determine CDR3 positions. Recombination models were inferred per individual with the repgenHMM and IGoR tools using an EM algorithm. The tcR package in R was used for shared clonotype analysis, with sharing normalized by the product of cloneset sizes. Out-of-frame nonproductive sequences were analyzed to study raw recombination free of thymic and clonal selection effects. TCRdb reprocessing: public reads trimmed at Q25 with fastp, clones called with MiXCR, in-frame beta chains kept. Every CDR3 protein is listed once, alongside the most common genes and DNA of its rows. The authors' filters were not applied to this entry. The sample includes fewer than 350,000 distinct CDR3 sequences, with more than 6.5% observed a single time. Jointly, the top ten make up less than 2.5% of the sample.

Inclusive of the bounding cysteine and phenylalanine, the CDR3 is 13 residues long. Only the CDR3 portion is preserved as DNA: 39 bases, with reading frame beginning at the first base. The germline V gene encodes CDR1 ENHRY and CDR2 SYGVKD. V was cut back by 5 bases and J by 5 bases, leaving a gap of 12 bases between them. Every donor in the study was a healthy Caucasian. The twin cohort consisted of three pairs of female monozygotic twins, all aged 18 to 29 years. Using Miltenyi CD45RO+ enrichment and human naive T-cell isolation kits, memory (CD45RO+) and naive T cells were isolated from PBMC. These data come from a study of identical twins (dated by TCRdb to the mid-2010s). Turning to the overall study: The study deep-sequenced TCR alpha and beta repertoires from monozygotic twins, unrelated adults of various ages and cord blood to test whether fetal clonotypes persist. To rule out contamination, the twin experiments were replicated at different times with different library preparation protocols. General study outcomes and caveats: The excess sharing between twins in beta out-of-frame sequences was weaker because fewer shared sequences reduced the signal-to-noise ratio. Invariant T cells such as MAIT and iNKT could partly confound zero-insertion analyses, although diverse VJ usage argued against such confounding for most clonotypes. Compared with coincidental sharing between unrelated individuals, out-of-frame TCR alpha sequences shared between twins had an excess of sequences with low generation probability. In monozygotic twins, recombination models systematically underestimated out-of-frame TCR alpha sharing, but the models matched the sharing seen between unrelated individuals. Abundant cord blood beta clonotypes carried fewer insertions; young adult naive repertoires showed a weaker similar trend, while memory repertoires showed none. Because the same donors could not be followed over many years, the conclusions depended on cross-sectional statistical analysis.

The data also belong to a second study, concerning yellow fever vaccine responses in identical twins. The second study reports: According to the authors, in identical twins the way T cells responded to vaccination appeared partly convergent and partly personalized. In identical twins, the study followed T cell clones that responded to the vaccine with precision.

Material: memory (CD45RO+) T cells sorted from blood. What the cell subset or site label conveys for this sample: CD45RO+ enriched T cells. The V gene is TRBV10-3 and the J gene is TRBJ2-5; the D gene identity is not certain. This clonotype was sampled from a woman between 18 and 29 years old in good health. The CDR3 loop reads CAISQQLQETQYF. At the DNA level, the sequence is TGTGCCATCAGTCAACAGTTACAGGAGACCCAGTACTTC.